This T cell receptor beta chain was profiled in a study of prognosis after radiotherapy for stage I lung cancer. Study summary: In total, 13 men and about six women took part as patients, aged roughly 50 to 84 with a median of about 70 years. Points from the study as a whole: It is unknown whether the expanded TCR clones recognize the tumor.

A volume of around 5.9 milliliters of peripheral blood was collected by draw at each of two time points. Germline V lookup: CDR1 SGHDT, CDR2 YYEEEE. CDR3 length: 15 residues. V was cut by 3 bases and J by 4 bases, with 17 bases left in between. This clonotype was detected ten times or more. Its cognate antigen is unknown. Template was genomic DNA; TCR beta CDR3 amplified in two multiplex PCR rounds. First-round PCR, the initial amplification, used primers specific to each TRBV and TRBJ gene. Each CDR3 protein is one row after TCRdb ran MiXCR on the multiplex PCR reads. The sample holds 11,000 to 15,000 distinct CDR3 sequences, less than 45% seen once.

The genes are TRBV5-6 and TRBJ2-7, with a possible D match to TRBD2 (7 bases). The receptor was isolated from a donor aged 50 or older with non-small cell lung cancer. Specimen: PBMCs, collected before or after stereotactic body radiation therapy (not recorded which). This chain's CDR3 is CASSWGAGAAYEQYF. The CDR3 coding sequence is TGTGCCAGCAGCTGGGGGGCGGGGGCCGCTTACGAGCAGTACTTC.